This T cell receptor beta chain comes out of a study of blood T cell repertoires in COVID-19. Study-level background: Samples representing acute and convalescent COVID-19 were sourced from the United States, Italy and Spain.

The CDR3 covers 17 residues. Germline V lookup: CDR1 SGHVS, CDR2 FQNEAQ. V dropped 5 bases and J dropped 4 bases, with 23 bases sitting between them. Here immunoSEQ multiplex PCR was the method, and the copy in TCRdb shows in-frame clones only, minus some. Here the sample spans some 330,000 clones, over 70% being singletons. Cohorts were based on clinical histories the participants reported. The rearrangement uses TRBV7-8 and TRBJ1-2; a weak D match, TRBD1 (6 bases). The receptor was isolated from a man between 25 and 39 years old who had recovered from COVID-19. Source material: PBMCs or T cells enriched from blood (not recorded which). The DNA for the CDR3 is TGTGCCAGCAGCCCTGGGGGGGCAGGGTCGCTATTCTATGGCTACACCTTC. It codes for CASSPGGAGSLFYGYTF. Filled out from reference TRBV7-8 and TRBJ1-2, the complete variable domain reads GAGVSQSPRYKVAKRGQDVALRCDPISGHVSLFWYQQALGQGPEFLTYFQNEAQLDKSGLPSDRFFAERPEGSVSTLKIQRTQQEDSAVYLCASSPGGAGSLFYGYTFGSGTRLTVV.